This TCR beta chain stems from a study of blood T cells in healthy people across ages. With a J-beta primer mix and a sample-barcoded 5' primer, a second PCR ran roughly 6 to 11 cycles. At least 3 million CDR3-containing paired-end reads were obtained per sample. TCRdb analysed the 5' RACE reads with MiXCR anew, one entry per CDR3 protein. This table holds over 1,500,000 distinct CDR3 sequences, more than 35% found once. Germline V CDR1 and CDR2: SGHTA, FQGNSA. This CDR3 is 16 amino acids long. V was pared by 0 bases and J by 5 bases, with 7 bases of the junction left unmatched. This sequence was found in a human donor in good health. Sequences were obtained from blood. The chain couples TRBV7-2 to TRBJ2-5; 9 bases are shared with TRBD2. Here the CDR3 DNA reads TGTGCCAGCAGCTTAGCCCCGCGGGGGGGCAGTGAGACCCAGTACTTC. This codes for CASSLAPRGGSETQYF. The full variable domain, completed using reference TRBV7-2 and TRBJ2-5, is GAGVSQSPSNKVTEKGKDVELRCDPISGHTALYWYRQSLGQGLEFLIYFQGNSAPDKSGLPSDRFSAERTGGSVSTLTIQRTQQEDSAVYLCASSLAPRGGSETQYFGPGTRLLVL.